The next 29 T cell receptor beta chains were all read from a single sample in a study of blood T cell repertoires in COVID-19. Repertoires were generated with immunoSEQ multiplex PCR, while TCRdb's copy carries only in-frame clones and drops some. The profile covers fewer than 700,000 clones, with around nine tenths appearing a single time and under 8.5% taken by the ten largest. Sequenced input: peripheral blood. The receptors derive from a woman in her fifties or sixties with COVID-19, enrolled during active disease.

The chain has TRBV7-9 and TRBJ1-2; no reliable D call. Germline values: CDR1 SEHNR, CDR2 FQNEAQ (reference sequence). With 0 bases removed from V and 3 bases from J, the gap between germline ends came to 8 bases. The CDR3 sequence is 14 residues long. Written as DNA, the CDR3 is TGTGCCAGCAGCTTAGCGCCTTTAGACTATGGCTACACCTTC. As protein: CASSLAPLDYGYTF.

The rearrangement joins TRBV5-1 to TRBJ2-5; possible D gene TRBD1, 5 bases. With 2 bases removed from V and 2 bases from J, the gap between germline ends came to 10 bases. Germline V gene sequence: CDR1 SGHRS, CDR2 YFSETQ. The CDR3 spans 14 residues. CDR3: CASSFKQGQETQYF. CDR3 DNA: TGCGCCAGCAGCTTTAAGCAGGGTCAAGAGACCCAGTACTTC.

The gene calls are TRBV7-9 and TRBJ2-7; 7 bases line up with TRBD1. From germline, CDR1 is SEHNR and CDR2 FQNEAQ (reference sequence). The CDR3 covers 12 residues. Germline trimming cut 4 bases from V and 6 bases from J; bases unmatched to any gene: 3. The CDR3 loop reads CASSSAGGEQYF. CDR3 DNA sequence: TGTGCCAGCAGCTCGGCAGGGGGCGAGCAGTACTTC.

The genes are TRBV9 and TRBJ2-1; D not resolved. Germline V gives CDR1 SGDLS, CDR2 YYNGEE. The V gene lost 0 bases and the J gene lost 5 bases, with 12 bases spanning the gap. The CDR3 extends over 15 amino acids. The CDR3 protein is CASSVGGSINNEQFF. CDR3 DNA sequence: TGTGCCAGCAGCGTAGGAGGAAGTATAAACAATGAGCAGTTCTTC.

V gene TRBV3-1 (or the pseudogene TRBV3-2) combines with J gene TRBJ1-1; D is undetermined. Deletions cut 0 bases from V and 5 bases from J, with 16 bases between. Germline loops: CDR1 LGHDT, CDR2 YNNKEL (reference sequence). The length of the CDR3 is 16 residues. The CDR3: CASSQEAGTGGTEAFF. The DNA of the CDR3 is TGTGCCAGCAGCCAAGAGGCGGGAACGGGAGGTACTGAAGCTTTCTTT.

The chain employs TRBV4-1 and TRBJ2-7; 10 nucleotides match TRBD2. Germline lookup yields CDR1 MGHRA and CDR2 YSYEKL. J gave up 3 bases and V 0 bases, and 2 bases lay outside the gene matches. The CDR3 spans 15 residues. CDR3 bases: TGCGCCAGCAGCCAAGAGGTAGCGGGGGGCTACGAGCAGTACTTC. Translation: CASSQEVAGGYEQYF.

Only one count was recorded for this clone. The chain is built from TRBV20-1 and TRBJ1-4, with unresolved D. The germline V gene encodes CDR1 DFQATT and CDR2 SNEGSKA (reference sequence). The length of the CDR3 is 11 residues. Trimming pared 0 bases from V and 7 bases from J, leaving 3 bases between. The CDR3 nucleotides are TGCAGTGCTAGAGATAGTGAAAAACTGTTTTTT. It is translated as CSARDSEKLFF.

The CDR3 protein is CASSPPGLTNEQYF. The CDR3 DNA sequence: TGTGCCAGCAGCCCTCCGGGACTAACGAACGAGCAGTACTTC. The chain carries TRBV7-2 and TRBJ2-7, with 7 bases aligning to TRBD2. The CDR3 loop spans 14 amino acids. Germline CDR1 SGHTA, CDR2 FQGNSA. With 5 bases clipped from V and 5 bases from J, the junction kept 9 bases outside the gene matches. Full variable domain (missing parts from reference TRBV7-2 and TRBJ2-7): GAGVSQSPSNKVTEKGKDVELRCDPISGHTALYWYRQSLGQGLEFLIYFQGNSAPDKSGLPSDRFSAERTGGSVSTLTIQRTQQEDSAVYLCASSPPGLTNEQYFGPGTRLTVT.

This clone was observed once. This chain joins TRBV3-1 (or the pseudogene TRBV3-2) and TRBJ1-1; no clear D gene. V lost 3 bases, J lost 0 bases, and 8 bases lay in between. The germline V gene has CDR1 LGHDT and CDR2 YNNKEL (reference sequence). The CDR3 is made up of 14 amino acids. In DNA, the CDR3 is TGTGCCAGCAGCCAGGGCAGCATGAACACTGAAGCTTTCTTT. Protein sequence: CASSQGSMNTEAFF.

In nucleotides, the CDR3 is TGTGCCAGCCGGGGCGGGGAGAATTCACCCCTCCACTTT. This encodes CASRGGENSPLHF. The J gene is TRBJ1-6, the V gene TRBV2; D is possibly TRBD1 (5 bases). The CDR3 runs to 13 residues. Germline lookup yields CDR1 SNHLY and CDR2 FYNNEI. The V end was cut by 8 bases, the J end by 7 bases, with 12 bases between.

In DNA form, the CDR3 reads TGTGCCAGCAGCTTATTTTCGGGGTCCTACGAGCAGTACTTC. Its translation is CASSLFSGSYEQYF. The chain is built from TRBV11-2 and TRBJ2-7; possible D gene TRBD2, 5 bases. V was cut by 2 bases and J by 1 base, with 9 bases left in between. CDR1 is SGHAT, CDR2 FQNNGV, per germline. The CDR3 runs 14 residues.

This rearrangement joins TRBV5-8 to TRBJ2-5, with 11 positions matching TRBD1. With 4 bases clipped from V and 4 bases from J, the junction kept 6 bases outside the gene matches. The CDR3 consists of 15 residues. Germline V gives CDR1 SGHTS, CDR2 YDEGEE. CDR3 sequence: CASSDRTGGGETQYF. The CDR3 bases are TGTGCCAGCAGCGACCGGACAGGGGGCGGAGAGACCCAGTACTTC.

This clone has more than one count but fewer than ten. The same CDR3 arises from other DNA sequences in this sample as well. The gene calls are TRBV6-6 and TRBJ1-1; 8 bases are a match to TRBD1. With V trimmed by 5 bases and J by 1 base, 6 bases remained unmatched. Germline lookup yields CDR1 MNHNY and CDR2 SVGAGI (reference sequence). CDR3 size: 15 residues. The CDR3 DNA reads TGTGCCAGCAGTCCCGGACAGGGAGGGAACACTGAAGCTTTCTTT. It encodes CASSPGQGGNTEAFF.

The V and J genes are TRBV4-1 and TRBJ2-7, with TRBD2 identical over 8 bases. The CDR3 is made up of 15 amino acids. Germline trimming cut 2 bases from V and 2 bases from J; bases unmatched to any gene: 5. Germline V gives CDR1 MGHRA, CDR2 YSYEKL. The CDR3, as DNA: TGCGCCAGCAGCCAATCAGCGGGGGTGACCTACGAGCAGTACTTC. Translated, it gives CASSQSAGVTYEQYF.

In DNA form, the CDR3 reads TGCGCCAGCAGCTTGGGTCTAGCGGGGGGTCACAAGCAGTTCTTC. Its protein is CASSLGLAGGHKQFF. The chain is built from TRBV5-1 and TRBJ2-1; 11 bases map to TRBD2. The CDR3 runs to 15 residues. Germline assignment: CDR1 SGHRS and CDR2 YFSETQ. V dropped 0 bases and J dropped 11; count of bases not matched to a gene: 7. Looking up the rest from reference TRBV5-1 and TRBJ2-1 gives the full variable domain: KAGVTQTPRYLIKTRGQQVTLSCSPISGHRSVSWYQQTPGQGLQFLFEYFSETQRNKGNFPGRFSGRQFSNSRSEMNVSTLELGDSALYLCASSLGLAGGHKQFFGPGTRLTVL.

The V gene is TRBV5-1, the J gene TRBJ1-2, with 7 bases identical to TRBD1. Trimming cost V 0 bases and J 0 bases; bases outside gene matches: 2. The V gene's germline CDR1 is SGHRS and CDR2 YFSETQ. The CDR3 is 15 amino acids. The CDR3 sequence is CASSLAGTANYGYTF. The CDR3 DNA reads as TGCGCCAGCAGCTTGGCGGGGACAGCTAACTATGGCTACACCTTC.

The rearrangement links TRBV7-7 to TRBJ2-2, with 7 bases lining up with TRBD1. The V segment lost 5 bases and the J segment 6 bases; nucleotides outside the gene matches: 12. The CDR3 extends over 16 amino acids. Germline V gene data show CDR1 as SSHAT and CDR2 as FNYEAQ (reference sequence). CDR3 loop: CASSPDDRVSPGELFF. DNA of the CDR3: TGTGCCAGCAGCCCCGACGACAGGGTATCTCCCGGGGAGCTGTTTTTT.

This chain joins TRBV30 and TRBJ1-1; D might be TRBD1 (5 bases). Trimming shortened V by 0 bases and J by 12 bases, and 20 bases separated the two germline ends. This CDR3 has 14 residues. The germline V gene has CDR1 GTSNPN and CDR2 SVGIG (reference sequence). CDR3 residues: CAWSVQGRGVATFF. In DNA form, the CDR3 reads TGTGCCTGGAGTGTACAAGGGCGGGGGGTCGCGACTTTCTTT.

To note about this clone: Other DNA sequences from this sample encode an identical CDR3 as well. V gene TRBV6-5 combines with J gene TRBJ1-2, with a weak D call TRBD1 (5 bases). Trimming took 6 bases from V and 5 from J, leaving 13 bases between them. The CDR3 consists of 13 residues. The germline V gene encodes CDR1 MNHEY and CDR2 SVGAGI. The CDR3 nucleotides read TGTGCCAGCAGCCCACGGGGGTATTATGGCTACACCTTC. Protein sequence: CASSPRGYYGYTF.

The gene calls are TRBV10-3 and TRBJ1-1; D remains unclear. Germline V gives CDR1 ENHRY, CDR2 SYGVKD. V was shortened by 4 bases and J by 10 bases, with 10 bases between the two germline ends. There are 11 residues in the CDR3. The CDR3 coding sequence is TGTGCCATCAGTGGAGAAGTGTCAGCTTTCTTT. Translating it yields CAISGEVSAFF.

The genes are TRBV19 and TRBJ2-1; D possibly corresponds to TRBD2 (6 bases). This CDR3 is built from 14 residues. V was shortened by 8 bases and J by 4 bases, with 15 bases between the two germline ends. Germline lookup yields CDR1 LNHDA and CDR2 SQIVND (reference sequence). CDR3 region: CASGRRGSYNEQFF. The CDR3 bases are TGTGCCAGTGGAAGGAGGGGATCTTACAATGAGCAGTTCTTC.

This rearrangement joins TRBV6-6 to TRBJ1-1; TRBD1 agrees at 7 bases. The CDR3 is 15 residues long. The J segment lost 1 base and the V segment lost 6 bases, leaving 8 bases of the junction unmatched. Germline CDR1 and CDR2: MNHNY and SVGAGI (reference sequence). The DNA for the CDR3 is TGTGCCAGCAGGTCCTTACAGGGGAAGAACACTGAAGCTTTCTTT. Translated, it gives CASRSLQGKNTEAFF.

This clone came up a few times. V and J are TRBV7-5 and TRBJ1-1. TRBV7-5 is annotated as a pseudogene. This CDR3 has 13 amino acids. The CDR3 reads CASSKFSGTEAFF. In DNA form, the CDR3 reads TGTGCCAGCAGCAAGTTCTCGGGCACTGAAGCTTTCTTT.

This clone has just a few counts. This chain joins TRBV2 and TRBJ1-4, with 7 bases identical to TRBD1. This CDR3 is built from 14 residues. With V trimmed by 6 bases and J by 5 bases, 6 bases remained unmatched. Looked up from germline, CDR1 is SNHLY and CDR2 is FYNNEI. This chain's CDR3 is CASRLGQKNEKLFF. CDR3 bases: TGTGCCAGCAGGCTGGGACAGAAGAATGAAAAACTGTTTTTT. The full variable domain, with the rest looked up from reference TRBV2 and TRBJ1-4, is EPEVTQTPSHQVTQMGQEVILRCVPISNHLYFYWYRQILGQKVEFLVSFYNNEISEKSEIFDDQFSVERPDGSNFTLKIRSTKLEDSAMYFCASRLGQKNEKLFFGSGTQLSVL.

The V and J genes are TRBV19 and TRBJ2-3, with D tentatively TRBD1 (5 bases). Germline CDR1 and CDR2: LNHDA and SQIVND (reference sequence). The CDR3 is 14 amino acids. Trimming stripped 1 base from V and 4 bases from J, with 9 bases between. The CDR3: CASSIVKGSDTQYF. The CDR3 DNA follows: TGTGCCAGTAGTATAGTTAAGGGGTCAGATACGCAGTATTTT.

The genes are TRBV29-1 and TRBJ1-1; 7 nucleotides align to TRBD1. Germline CDR1 and CDR2: SQVTM and ANQGSEA. The ends lost 7 bases at V and 1 base at J; junction bases unmatched: 6. This CDR3 has 13 amino acids. DNA of the CDR3: TGCAGCGCTCAAGGGGGCGAGAACACTGAAGCTTTCTTT. This translates into CSAQGGENTEAFF.

The gene calls are TRBV19 and TRBJ1-1; TRBD1 matches at 10 bases. CDR3 length: 19 amino acids. Trimming cost V 1 base and J 0 bases; bases outside gene matches: 11. In germline, CDR1 is LNHDA, CDR2 SQIVND (reference sequence). The CDR3 region has the DNA TGTGCCAGTAGTATAGTTCGCAGGACAGGGGGAGATATGAACACTGAAGCTTTCTTT. Amino acids: CASSIVRRTGGDMNTEAFF.

This chain connects TRBV3-1 (or the pseudogene TRBV3-2) to TRBJ1-1, with 8 bases that match TRBD1. The CDR3 has 13 amino acids. J gave up 10 bases and V 7 bases, and 11 bases lay outside the gene matches. Germline CDR1 is LGHDT and CDR2 is YNNKEL (reference sequence). CDR3 amino acids: CASTPGQGGRAFF. The CDR3, as DNA: TGTGCCAGCACCCCCGGACAGGGAGGGAGAGCTTTCTTT.

In its sample, this clone was seen a few times. The V gene is TRBV30, the J gene TRBJ2-2; 8 positions match TRBD1. Germline assignment: CDR1 GTSNPN and CDR2 SVGIG (reference sequence). The CDR3 is 14 amino acids. Trimming took 4 bases from V and 4 from J; bases not matched to a gene: 5. The CDR3 DNA follows: TGTGCCTGGAAGGGACAGGTCATCACCGGGGAGCTGTTTTTT. Translated: CAWKGQVITGELFF.